This T cell receptor beta chain emerged from a study of T-cell memory formation after mild COVID-19. J gave up 4 bases and V 2 bases, and 5 bases lay outside the gene matches. CDR1 LGHDT and CDR2 YNNKEL come from the germline V gene (reference sequence). The CDR3 consists of 15 residues. TCRdb reprocessed the 5' RACE reads with MiXCR, giving one entry per CDR3 protein. The data contain tens of thousands of distinct CDR3 sequences, about a quarter of them singletons. The V call is TRBV3-1, the J call TRBJ2-3; 8 nucleotides align to TRBD2. The sample was PBMCs or a T cell subset sorted from them (not recorded which). This TCR was sampled from a man younger than 35 who had mild COVID-19 (a few samples of this study predate the infection). Cell type and time point are not known. The CDR3 nucleotides are TGTGCCAGCAGCCAACCGGGGGGGATCGCAGATACGCAGTATTTT. Amino acids: CASSQPGGIADTQYF.